This T cell receptor (beta chain) was recovered during a study of T cell responses to AZD1222 COVID-19 vaccine. Points from the study as a whole: It was only a handful of AZD1222 recipients who were seropositive at baseline.

Generated by immunoSEQ multiplex PCR, the TCRdb table keeps only in-frame clones and is missing some. Of over 85,000 clones in the sample, roughly 92% were seen once. Trimming removed 4 bases at V and 0 bases at J, with 10 bases between. Germline V gene lookup returns CDR1 MGHDK and CDR2 SYGVNS. This CDR3 comprises 14 residues. Note on this clone: No antigen is known for it.

The rearrangement joins TRBV25-1 to TRBJ2-7, with D possibly being TRBD1 (6 bases). The sample consisted of peripheral blood, taken on day 0 of AZD1222 vaccination. The source of this sequence is an adult in good health. CDR3 in amino acids: CASSGDRTSYEQYF. The CDR3 DNA sequence: TGTGCCAGCAGTGGAGACAGGACCTCCTACGAGCAGTACTTC.